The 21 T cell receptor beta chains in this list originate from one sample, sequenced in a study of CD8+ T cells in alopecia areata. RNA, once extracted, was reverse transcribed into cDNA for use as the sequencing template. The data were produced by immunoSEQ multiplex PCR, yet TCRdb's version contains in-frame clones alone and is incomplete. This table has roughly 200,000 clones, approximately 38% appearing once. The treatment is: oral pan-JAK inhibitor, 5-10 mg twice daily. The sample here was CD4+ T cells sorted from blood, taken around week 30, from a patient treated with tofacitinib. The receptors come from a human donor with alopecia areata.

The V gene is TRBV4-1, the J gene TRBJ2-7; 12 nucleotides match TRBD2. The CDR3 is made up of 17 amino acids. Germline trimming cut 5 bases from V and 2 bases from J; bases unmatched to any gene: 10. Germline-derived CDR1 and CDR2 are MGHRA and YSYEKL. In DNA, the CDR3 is TGCGCCAGCAGCGTCCCCCCCGGACTAGCGGGGACCTACGAGCAGTACTTC. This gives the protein CASSVPPGLAGTYEQYF.

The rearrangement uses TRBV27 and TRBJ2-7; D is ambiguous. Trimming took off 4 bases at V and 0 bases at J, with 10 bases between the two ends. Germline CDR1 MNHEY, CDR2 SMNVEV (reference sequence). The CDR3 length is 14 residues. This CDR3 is CASSSSRSSYEQYF. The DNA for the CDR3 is TGTGCCAGCAGTTCCTCCAGAAGCTCCTACGAGCAGTACTTC.

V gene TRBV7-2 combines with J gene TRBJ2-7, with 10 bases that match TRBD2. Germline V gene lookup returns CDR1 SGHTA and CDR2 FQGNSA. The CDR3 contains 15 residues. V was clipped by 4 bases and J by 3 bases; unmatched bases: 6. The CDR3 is CASSSRLAGSYEQYF. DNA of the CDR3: TGTGCCAGCAGCTCCCGACTAGCGGGTAGCTACGAGCAGTACTTC.

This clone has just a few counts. CDR3 bases: TGTGCCATCAGGGGGACAGATAACACCGGGGAGCTGTTTTTT. Its protein is CAIRGTDNTGELFF. The V call is TRBV10-3, the J call TRBJ2-2, with 7 bases aligning to TRBD1. Trimming removed 6 bases from V and 2 bases from J; junction bases left unmatched: 3. Germline V gene lookup returns CDR1 ENHRY and CDR2 SYGVKD. The CDR3 runs 14 residues.

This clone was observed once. The CDR3 region has the DNA TGCAGTGCCGCGAGGTACTCCGAGCAGTACTTC. Encoded protein: CSAARYSEQYF. The chain is built from TRBV20-1 and TRBJ2-7; D gene uncertain. V lost 6 bases, J lost 6 bases, and 12 bases lay in between. The CDR3 is made up of 11 amino acids. Looked up from germline, CDR1 is DFQATT and CDR2 is SNEGSKA (reference sequence).

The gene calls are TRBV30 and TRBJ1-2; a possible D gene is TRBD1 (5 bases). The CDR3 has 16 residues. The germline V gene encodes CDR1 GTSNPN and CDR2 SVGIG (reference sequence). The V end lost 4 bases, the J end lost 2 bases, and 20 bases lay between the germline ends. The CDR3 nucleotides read TGTGCCTGGAAACCCGACTGGGAAGGGGAAAACTATGGCTACACCTTC. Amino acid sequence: CAWKPDWEGENYGYTF.

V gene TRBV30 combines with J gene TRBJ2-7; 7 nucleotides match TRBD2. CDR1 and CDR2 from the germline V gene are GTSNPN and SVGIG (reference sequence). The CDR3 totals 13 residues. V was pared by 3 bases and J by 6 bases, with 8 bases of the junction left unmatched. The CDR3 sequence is CAWRRGSLGEQYF. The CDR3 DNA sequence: TGTGCCTGGAGGCGGGGGTCTTTGGGCGAGCAGTACTTC.

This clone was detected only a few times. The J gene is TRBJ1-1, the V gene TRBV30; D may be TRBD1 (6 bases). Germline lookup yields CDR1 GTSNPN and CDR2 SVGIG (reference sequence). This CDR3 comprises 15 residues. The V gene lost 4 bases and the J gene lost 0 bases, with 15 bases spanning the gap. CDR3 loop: CAWMGRTALNTEAFF. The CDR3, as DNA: TGTGCCTGGATGGGACGGACAGCTTTGAACACTGAAGCTTTCTTT.

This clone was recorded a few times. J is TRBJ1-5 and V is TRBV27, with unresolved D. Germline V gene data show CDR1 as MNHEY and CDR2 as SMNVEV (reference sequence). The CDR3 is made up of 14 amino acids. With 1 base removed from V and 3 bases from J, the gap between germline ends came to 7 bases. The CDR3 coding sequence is TGTGCCAGCAGTTTATTCGGCCTCAATCAGCCCCAGCATTTT. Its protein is CASSLFGLNQPQHF.

CDR3 in amino acids: CASSLGQRTDTQYF. The CDR3 nucleotides are TGTGCCAGCAGCCTAGGACAGCGCACAGATACGCAGTATTTT. V and J are TRBV7-9 and TRBJ2-3; D is possibly TRBD1 (6 bases). Germline V gene lookup returns CDR1 SEHNR and CDR2 FQNEAQ (reference sequence). V was shortened by 5 bases and J by 1 base, with 10 bases between the two germline ends. The CDR3 length is 14 residues.

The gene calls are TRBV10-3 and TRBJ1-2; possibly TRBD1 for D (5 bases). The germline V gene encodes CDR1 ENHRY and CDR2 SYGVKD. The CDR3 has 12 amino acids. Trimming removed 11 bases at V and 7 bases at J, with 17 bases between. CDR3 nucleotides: TGTGCCCTGGGGGACGCCTTGAGTGGCTACACCTTC. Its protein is CALGDALSGYTF.

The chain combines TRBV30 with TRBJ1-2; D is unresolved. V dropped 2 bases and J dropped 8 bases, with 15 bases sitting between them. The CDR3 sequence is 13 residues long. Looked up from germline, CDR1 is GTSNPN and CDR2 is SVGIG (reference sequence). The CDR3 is CAWSSGLEGGYTF. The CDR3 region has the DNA TGTGCCTGGAGTTCGGGCCTTGAGGGCGGCTACACCTTC.

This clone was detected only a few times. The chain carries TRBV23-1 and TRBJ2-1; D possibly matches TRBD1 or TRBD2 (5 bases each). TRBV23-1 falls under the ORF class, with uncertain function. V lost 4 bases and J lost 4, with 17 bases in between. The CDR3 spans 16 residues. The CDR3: CASSPLVMGTYNEQFF. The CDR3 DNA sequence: TGCGCCAGCAGTCCCCTGGTGATGGGGACGTACAATGAGCAGTTCTTC.

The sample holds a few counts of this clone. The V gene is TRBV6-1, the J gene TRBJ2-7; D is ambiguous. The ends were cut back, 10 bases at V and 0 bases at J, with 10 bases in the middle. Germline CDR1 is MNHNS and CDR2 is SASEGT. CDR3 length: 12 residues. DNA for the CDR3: TGTGCCACTACACATAGCTCCTACGAGCAGTACTTC. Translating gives CATTHSSYEQYF.

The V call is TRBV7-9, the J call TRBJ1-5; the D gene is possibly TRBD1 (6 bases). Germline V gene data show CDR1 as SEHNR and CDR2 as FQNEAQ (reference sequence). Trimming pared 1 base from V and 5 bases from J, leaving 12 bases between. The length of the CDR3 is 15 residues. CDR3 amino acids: CASSLGGQGHQPQHF. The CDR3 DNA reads TGTGCCAGCAGCTTAGGGGGACAAGGGCATCAGCCCCAGCATTTT.

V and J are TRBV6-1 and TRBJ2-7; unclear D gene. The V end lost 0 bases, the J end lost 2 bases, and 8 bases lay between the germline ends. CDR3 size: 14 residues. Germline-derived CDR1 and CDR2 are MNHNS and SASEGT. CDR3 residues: CASSEALVTYEQYF. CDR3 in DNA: TGTGCCAGCAGTGAAGCGCTAGTCACCTACGAGCAGTACTTC.

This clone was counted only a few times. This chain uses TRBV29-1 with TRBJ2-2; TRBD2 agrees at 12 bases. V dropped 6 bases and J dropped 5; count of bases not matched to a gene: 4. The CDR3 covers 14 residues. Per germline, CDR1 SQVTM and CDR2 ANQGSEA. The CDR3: CSVHGLAGTGELFF. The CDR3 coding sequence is TGCAGCGTCCACGGACTAGCGGGGACCGGGGAGCTGTTTTTT.

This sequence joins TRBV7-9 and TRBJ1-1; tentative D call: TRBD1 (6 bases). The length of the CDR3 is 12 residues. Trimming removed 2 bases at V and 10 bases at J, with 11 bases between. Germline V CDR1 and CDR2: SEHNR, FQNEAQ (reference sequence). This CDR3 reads CASSLNRRGAFF. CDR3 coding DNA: TGTGCCAGCAGCTTAAATCGCAGGGGAGCTTTCTTT. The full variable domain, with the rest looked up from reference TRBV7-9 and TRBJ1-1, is DTGVSQNPRHKITKRGQNVTFRCDPISEHNRLYWYRQTLGQGPEFLTYFQNEAQLEKSRLLSDRFSAERPKGSFSTLEIQRTEQGDSAMYLCASSLNRRGAFFGQGTRLTVV.

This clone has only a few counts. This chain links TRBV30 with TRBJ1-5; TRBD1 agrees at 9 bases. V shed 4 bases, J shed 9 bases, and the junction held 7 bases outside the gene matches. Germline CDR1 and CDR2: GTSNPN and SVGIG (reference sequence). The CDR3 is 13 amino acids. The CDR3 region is CAWTDRGVGPQHF. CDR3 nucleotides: TGTGCCTGGACTGACAGGGGGGTCGGGCCCCAGCATTTT.

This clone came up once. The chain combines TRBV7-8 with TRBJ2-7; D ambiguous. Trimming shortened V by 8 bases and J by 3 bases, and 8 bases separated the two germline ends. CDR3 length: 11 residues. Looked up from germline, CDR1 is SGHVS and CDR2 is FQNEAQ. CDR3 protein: CASREGYEQYF. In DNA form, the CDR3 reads TGTGCCAGCCGTGAAGGCTACGAGCAGTACTTC.

CDR3 region: CASSPTGFVTEAFF. The CDR3 DNA reads as TGTGCCAGCAGCCCAACAGGGTTTGTCACTGAAGCTTTCTTT. The chain links TRBV7-2 to TRBJ1-1; D might be TRBD1 (6 bases). The CDR3 runs to 14 residues. V dropped 5 bases and J dropped 4 bases, with 14 bases sitting between them. Germline values: CDR1 SGHTA, CDR2 FQGNSA. The full variable domain, rest sourced from reference TRBV7-2 and TRBJ1-1, is GAGVSQSPSNKVTEKGKDVELRCDPISGHTALYWYRQSLGQGLEFLIYFQGNSAPDKSGLPSDRFSAERTGGSVSTLTIQRTQQEDSAVYLCASSPTGFVTEAFFGQGTRLTVV.